What follows are 8 T cell receptor beta chains derived from one specimen sequenced in a study of T cell repertoires in cytomegalovirus infection. TCRdb called the reads again in MiXCR, with one record for every CDR3 protein. The data show hundreds of thousands of distinct CDR3 sequences, with roughly 35% seen just once and around 2.8% held by the top ten. The sequencing sample was made of PBMCs. The source of these receptors is a human donor in good health (CMV status not recorded). Some clones in this sample may be carry-over from other donors' samples.

This clonotype was seen repeatedly, ten times or more. This sequence joins TRBV7-2 and TRBJ2-1; the D is unclear. Germline V gives CDR1 SGHTA, CDR2 FQGNSA. CDR3 size: 13 residues. V was clipped by 4 bases and J by 3 bases, with 7 bases between them. The CDR3 nucleotides are TGTGCCAGCAGCTCCGAACTCTACAATGAGCAGTTCTTC. It yields the protein CASSSELYNEQFF.

This clonotype was detected many times. The rearrangement links TRBV7-2 to TRBJ1-5; 8 bases are a match to TRBD1. The V gene's germline CDR1 is SGHTA and CDR2 FQGNSA. Losses at the gene ends were 1 base for V and 6 bases for J; bases not matched to a gene: 11. The length of the CDR3 is 17 residues. CDR3 amino acids: CASSLVARTGFGQPQHF. Here the CDR3 DNA reads TGTGCCAGCAGCTTAGTGGCCCGGACAGGGTTCGGTCAGCCCCAGCATTTT.

Written as DNA, the CDR3 is TGTGCCAGCAGTCCGACAGGGGTCAATGAGCAGTTCTTC. Residues: CASSPTGVNEQFF. The V call is TRBV6-6, the J call TRBJ2-1, with 8 nucleotides matching TRBD1. In germline, CDR1 is MNHNY, CDR2 SVGAGI (reference sequence). V lost 5 bases and J lost 6; bases outside the gene matches: 3. The CDR3 loop spans 13 amino acids.

In the case of this clonotype: A much bigger clone sits one base away, suggesting this may be a read error. The chain links TRBV7-2 to TRBJ1-5; D is perhaps TRBD1 (5 bases). Germline assignment: CDR1 SGHTA and CDR2 FQGNSA. This CDR3 contains 14 residues. CDR3 nucleotide sequence: TGTGCCAGCAAATCAGGGAGTGGCAATCAGCCCCAGCCTTTT. Its translation: CASKSGSGNQPQPF.

This chain uses TRBV28 with TRBJ2-3; tentative D call: TRBD1 (5 bases). Germline lookup yields CDR1 MDHEN and CDR2 SYDVKM. The length of the CDR3 is 16 residues. Trimming took off 4 bases at V and 1 base at J, with 15 bases between the two ends. CDR3 nucleotides: TGTGCCAGCAGTTGGCCCCCCCAGGGCGGCACAGATACGCAGTATTTT. This sequence encodes CASSWPPQGGTDTQYF.

The chain links TRBV7-2 to TRBJ2-2; D assignment may be TRBD1 or TRBD2 (5 bases each). The CDR3 sequence is 14 residues long. V lost 2 bases and J lost 7, with 11 bases in between. CDR1 SGHTA and CDR2 FQGNSA come from the germline V gene. CDR3 amino acids: CASSLSGRVGELFF. The CDR3 DNA follows: TGTGCCAGCAGCTTAAGCGGCAGGGTCGGGGAGCTGTTTTTT.

This clonotype appeared a few times. The V and J genes are TRBV28 and TRBJ2-3; TRBD2 matches at 11 bases. Trimming cost V 7 bases and J 2 bases; bases outside gene matches: 5. The CDR3 loop spans 15 amino acids. Germline CDR1 and CDR2: MDHEN and SYDVKM. CDR3 DNA: TGTGCCAGCACAACTAGCGGGAGTACCACAGATACGCAGTATTTT. This sequence encodes CASTTSGSTTDTQYF.

This clonotype was seen a handful of times. The chain joins TRBV7-2 to TRBJ2-3; 11 bases map to TRBD2. Trimming cost V 5 bases and J 4 bases; bases outside gene matches: 20. CDR1 is SGHTA, CDR2 FQGNSA, per germline. The CDR3 totals 20 residues. The CDR3 loop is CASSPRPRLAGGGSPDTQYF. In DNA form, the CDR3 reads TGTGCCAGCAGCCCCCGCCCAAGGCTAGCGGGGGGAGGGTCCCCAGATACGCAGTATTTT.